Reported below is one TCR beta chain. Its antigen is as yet unknown. Germline V gene lookup returns CDR1 SEHNR and CDR2 FQNEAQ (reference sequence). Trimming shortened V by 5 bases and J by 2 bases, and 13 bases separated the two germline ends. This CDR3 region has 15 residues. The PCR made use of 60 Vbeta and 13 Jbeta primers. This table comes from immunoSEQ multiplex PCR, and its TCRdb copy is limited to in-frame clones, with some not included. The table lists around 100,000 clones, around three quarters of them singletons. This sample is drawn from a study of cytomegalovirus exposure and HLA in healthy donors. Study-wide background: From HLA-typed donors, an early data release held approximately 85 million unique TCRs.

The study, taken as a whole, reports: The likely explanation for a cluster of highly shared sequence variants was sequencing artifact. Cytomegalovirus-associated status was assigned to around 160 TCR beta chains. Later analysis placed DRB1 highest and HLA-C lowest in TCR association rates, which differed by HLA locus.

The chain employs TRBV7-9 and TRBJ1-3; possibly TRBD1 for D (5 bases). This clonotype originated in a woman in her 30s in good health and CMV-seronegative. Material for sequencing was PBMCs. The CDR3 region is CASSGPDRPGNTIYF. CDR3 nucleotides: TGTGCCAGCAGCGGACCAGACAGACCTGGAAACACCATATATTTT.